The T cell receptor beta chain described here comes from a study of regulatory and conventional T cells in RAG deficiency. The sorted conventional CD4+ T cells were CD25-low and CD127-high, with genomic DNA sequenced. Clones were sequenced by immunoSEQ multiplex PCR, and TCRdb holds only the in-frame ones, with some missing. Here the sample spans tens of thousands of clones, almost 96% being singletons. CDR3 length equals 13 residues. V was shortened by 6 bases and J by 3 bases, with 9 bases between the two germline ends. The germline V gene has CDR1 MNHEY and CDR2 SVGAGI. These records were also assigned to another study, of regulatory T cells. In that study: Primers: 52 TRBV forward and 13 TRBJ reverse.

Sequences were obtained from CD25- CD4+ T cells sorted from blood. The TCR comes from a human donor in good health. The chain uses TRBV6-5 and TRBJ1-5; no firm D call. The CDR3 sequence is CASRRAPNQPQHF. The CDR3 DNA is TGTGCCAGCAGGAGAGCCCCCAATCAGCCCCAGCATTTT.